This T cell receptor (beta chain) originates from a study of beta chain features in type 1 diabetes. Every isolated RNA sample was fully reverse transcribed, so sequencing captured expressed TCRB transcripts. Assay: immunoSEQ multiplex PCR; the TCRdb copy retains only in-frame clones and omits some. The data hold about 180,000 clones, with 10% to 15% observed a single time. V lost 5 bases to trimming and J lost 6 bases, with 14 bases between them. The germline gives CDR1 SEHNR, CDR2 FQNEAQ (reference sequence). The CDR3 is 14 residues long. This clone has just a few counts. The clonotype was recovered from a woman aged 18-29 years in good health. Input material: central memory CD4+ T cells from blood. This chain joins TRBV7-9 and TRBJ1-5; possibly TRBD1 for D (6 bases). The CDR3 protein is CASSQQGGGQPQHF. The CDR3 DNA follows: TGTGCCAGCAGCCAACAGGGCGGAGGTCAGCCCCAGCATTTT. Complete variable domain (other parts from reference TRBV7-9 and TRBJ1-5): DTGVSQNPRHKITKRGQNVTFRCDPISEHNRLYWYRQTLGQGPEFLTYFQNEAQLEKSRLLSDRFSAERPKGSFSTLEIQRTEQGDSAMYLCASSQQGGGQPQHFGDGTRLSIL.